These T cell receptor beta chains were read from a single sample in a study of Graves' ophthalmopathy and Graves' hyperthyroidism. TCRdb reprocessed the multiplex PCR reads with MiXCR, giving one entry per CDR3 protein. Among under 800,000 distinct CDR3 sequences, about 20% were seen once, and the ten largest hold around 7%. The sequenced sample was peripheral blood. Receptors were obtained from a woman aged 18-29 years with stable Graves' hyperthyroidism. Some clones in this sample may be carry-over from other donors' samples. Each CDR3 is given with its conserved first and last residue. Each record gives: J gene, V gene, CDR3 protein.

>TRBJ2-5|TRBV6-1
CASRDAKETQYF
>TRBJ1-6|TRBV12-3/TRBV12-4
CASSLMWTERAYSPLHF
>TRBJ2-5|TRBV20-1
CSAGRALGEQYF
>TRBJ1-5|TRBV2
CASSHKTGGASNQPQHF
>TRBJ2-7|TRBV20-1
CSARGPGLDSYEQYF
>TRBJ1-5|TRBV6-5
CASSYSAGTAQHF
>TRBJ2-7|TRBV28
CASWSREPPYEQYF
>TRBJ1-1|TRBV6-5
CASSYKDRVAFF
>TRBJ1-5|TRBV24-1
CATIPTGPNQPQHF
>TRBJ2-4|TRBV27
CASSLCLAERRAKNIQYF
>TRBJ2-2|TRBV12-3/TRBV12-4
CASWGQSNTGELFF
>TRBJ1-1|TRBV12-3/TRBV12-4
CASRTFLNTEAFF
>TRBJ1-2|TRBV28
CASRDSLYGYTF
>TRBJ2-4|TRBV6-5
CASNLEISTKNIQYF
>TRBJ1-2|TRBV7-2
CASSLVGQGNYGYTF
>TRBJ1-2|TRBV7-2
CASTLEGQGYTF
>TRBJ2-4|TRBV6-1
CASSPDRQNIQYF
>TRBJ1-2|TRBV6-1
CASSRWTEATTNYGYTF
>TRBJ1-5|TRBV6-1
CASSTDQGQPQHF
>TRBJ2-5|TRBV7-8
CASSRGARVNQETQYF
>TRBJ2-2|TRBV29-1
CSVRREVTGELFF
>TRBJ2-7|TRBV2
CASRSALASGEQYF
>TRBJ2-1|TRBV6-1
CASSIAGNNEQFF
>TRBJ1-5|TRBV12-3/TRBV12-4
CASSFGIWEFAVQHF
>TRBJ1-1|TRBV4-2
CASSQDPPVNTEAFF
>TRBJ2-2|TRBV6-1
CASSGHRGRGPGELFF
>TRBJ2-5|TRBV6-1
CASSDPLAGGQETQYF
>TRBJ1-3|TRBV2
CASGTDGNTIYF
>TRBJ1-1|TRBV5-6
CASSLLGQGDTEAFF
>TRBJ1-2|TRBV6-5
CASSYVPGRSYGYTF
>TRBJ2-5|TRBV7-9
CASSTEEGAETQYF
>TRBJ2-7|TRBV27
CASSLSAYRDRTYEQYF
>TRBJ1-6|TRBV12-3/TRBV12-4
CASSPSGSNSPLHF
>TRBJ2-5|TRBV6-1
CASSETRSGVETQYF
>TRBJ2-5|TRBV12-3/TRBV12-4
CASSRPLGPQETQYF
>TRBJ1-1|TRBV29-1
CSVGQGRDTEAFF
>TRBJ1-2|TRBV6-2/TRBV6-3
CASSYSTARNYGYTF